This is a list of T cell receptor beta chains from one sample in a study of cytomegalovirus exposure and HLA in healthy donors. Sequencing was performed with immunoSEQ multiplex PCR; in TCRdb, only in-frame clones are kept and a portion is missing. This table has 150,000 to 200,000 clones, 70% to 90% appearing once. The material sequenced was PBMCs. The receptors here all came from a man younger than 30 in good health and CMV-seropositive. CDR3s include the opening cysteine and the closing phenylalanine or tryptophan. The order of the fields is V gene, D gene, clone size, J gene, CDR3 protein, CDR3 DNA. D genes are given only for firm matches. Where a row states a size, it is once, few, many or the class of an expanded clone; other rows omit it.

V: TRBV27; D: -; size: -; J: TRBJ2-7; CDR3: CASSSGTNAYEQYF; DNA: TGTGCCAGCAGTTCCGGGACAAACGCCTACGAGCAGTACTTC
V: TRBV6-1; D: -; size: once; J: TRBJ2-7; CDR3: CASRATTITSYEQYF; DNA: TGTGCCAGCAGGGCAACGACAATTACCTCCTACGAGCAGTACTTC
V: TRBV2; D: -; size: once; J: TRBJ1-2; CDR3: CASSSREANYGYTF; DNA: TGTGCCAGCAGTAGCAGGGAAGCTAACTATGGCTACACCTTC
V: TRBV29-1; D: -; size: -; J: TRBJ2-5; CDR3: CSVGSGTQYF; DNA: TGCAGCGTCGGGTCGGGGACCCAGTACTTC
V: TRBV5-1; D: TRBD1; size: -; J: TRBJ2-3; CDR3: CASSSGQAFTGTDTQYF; DNA: TGCGCCAGCAGCTCCGGACAGGCCTTCACCGGCACAGATACGCAGTATTTT
V: TRBV19; D: TRBD1; size: once; J: TRBJ2-7; CDR3: CASRRGTGDYSACYEQYF; DNA: TGTGCCAGTAGGCGGGGGACAGGGGATTATTCTGCGTGTTACGAGCAGTACTTC
V: TRBV6-1; D: -; size: -; J: TRBJ1-5; CDR3: CASSINQPQHF; DNA: TGTGCCAGCAGTATAAATCAGCCCCAGCATTTT
V: TRBV12-5; D: TRBD1; size: -; J: TRBJ2-3; CDR3: CASTTGLTSTDTQYF; DNA: TGTGCTAGTACGACAGGGCTTACTAGCACAGATACGCAGTATTTT
V: TRBV15; D: TRBD1; size: -; J: TRBJ2-7; CDR3: CATSRERRQGSEQYF; DNA: TGTGCCACCAGCAGAGAGAGGAGACAGGGATCCGAGCAGTACTTC
V: TRBV7-8; D: TRBD1; size: -; J: TRBJ2-2; CDR3: CASSVDRVPLFF; DNA: TGTGCCAGCAGCGTAGACAGGGTCCCTTTGTTTTTT
V: TRBV4-3; D: TRBD1; size: -; J: TRBJ1-4; CDR3: CASSQPSGTEELFF; DNA: TGCGCCAGCAGCCAACCTAGTGGGACAGAAGAACTGTTTTTT
V: TRBV4-1; D: TRBD2; size: -; J: TRBJ2-1; CDR3: CASSQVLAGGFNEQFF; DNA: TGCGCCAGCAGCCAAGTATTAGCGGGGGGCTTTAATGAGCAGTTCTTC
V: TRBV10-3; D: -; size: -; J: TRBJ2-7; CDR3: CAISEVLDPGEQYF; DNA: TGTGCCATCAGTGAGGTTTTAGATCCCGGGGAGCAGTACTTC
V: TRBV19; D: -; size: -; J: TRBJ2-1; CDR3: CATGYRYNEQFF; DNA: TGTGCTACAGGGTATCGATACAATGAGCAGTTCTTC
V: TRBV6-6; D: -; size: -; J: TRBJ1-3; CDR3: CASTPPGSGNTIYF; DNA: TGTGCCAGCACTCCGCCGGGCTCTGGAAACACCATATATTTT
V: TRBV6-6; D: TRBD1; size: few; J: TRBJ1-1; CDR3: CASSYVRTGDNTEAFF; DNA: TGTGCCAGCAGTTACGTCAGGACAGGTGATAACACTGAAGCTTTCTTT
V: TRBV6-1; D: TRBD2; size: -; J: TRBJ2-1; CDR3: CASSEGSGGAGEQFF; DNA: TGTGCCAGCAGTGAAGGTAGCGGGGGGGCCGGTGAGCAGTTCTTC
V: TRBV7-9; D: -; size: -; J: TRBJ1-2; CDR3: CASSPGLANYGYTF; DNA: TGTGCCAGCAGCCCGGGGTTAGCTAACTATGGCTACACCTTC
V: TRBV19; D: -; size: -; J: TRBJ2-5; CDR3: CASSLLRGLQETQYF; DNA: TGTGCCAGTAGCCTCCTCAGGGGACTACAAGAGACCCAGTACTTC
V: TRBV2; D: -; size: once; J: TRBJ1-2; CDR3: CASSRTLDVIGYTF; DNA: TGTGCCAGCAGCAGGACACTCGACGTGATCGGCTACACCTTC
V: TRBV4-1; D: -; size: -; J: TRBJ2-7; CDR3: CASSQDTVSYEQYF; DNA: TGCGCCAGCAGCCAAGATACAGTTTCCTACGAGCAGTACTTC
V: TRBV9; D: TRBD1; size: -; J: TRBJ2-5; CDR3: CASSVDLPWGQQETQYF; DNA: TGTGCCAGCAGCGTAGACCTACCTTGGGGACAGCAAGAGACCCAGTACTTC
V: TRBV7-9; D: -; size: -; J: TRBJ2-7; CDR3: CASSQGWYEQYF; DNA: TGTGCCAGCAGCCAGGGTTGGTACGAGCAGTACTTC
V: TRBV5-6; D: -; size: -; J: TRBJ1-2; CDR3: CASSSSFESWGVYGYTF; DNA: TGTGCCAGCAGCTCCAGTTTCGAGTCCTGGGGGGTATATGGCTACACCTTC
V: TRBV7-9; D: -; size: once; J: TRBJ1-6; CDR3: CASSSRAGYRGDSPLHF; DNA: TGTGCCAGCAGCTCGAGGGCCGGGTATCGTGGGGATTCACCCCTCCACTTT
V: TRBV5-6; D: -; size: -; J: TRBJ1-4; CDR3: CASRKGGRREKLFF; DNA: TGTGCCAGCAGAAAGGGGGGGCGCCGCGAAAAACTGTTTTTT
V: TRBV7-2; D: -; size: -; J: TRBJ2-6; CDR3: CASSLGGAGANVLTF; DNA: TGTGCCAGCAGCTTAGGCGGGGCTGGGGCCAACGTCCTGACTTTC
V: TRBV4-1; D: TRBD1; size: -; J: TRBJ2-5; CDR3: CASSQVSDREQETQYF; DNA: TGCGCCAGCAGCCAAGTATCGGACAGGGAACAAGAGACCCAGTACTTC
V: TRBV6-5; D: TRBD1; size: -; J: TRBJ1-6; CDR3: CASSWTGDSPLHF; DNA: TGTGCCAGCAGTTGGACAGGGGATTCACCCCTCCACTTT
V: TRBV5-1; D: -; size: -; J: TRBJ2-1; CDR3: CASSLVVGASEQFF; DNA: TGCGCCAGCAGCTTGGTCGTGGGAGCGAGTGAGCAGTTCTTC
V: TRBV7-2; D: -; size: -; J: TRBJ2-2; CDR3: CASSLGRFGGEPFF; DNA: TGTGCCAGCAGCTTGGGGCGGTTCGGCGGGGAGCCGTTTTTT
V: TRBV20-1; D: -; size: -; J: TRBJ1-2; CDR3: CARGRGYGYTF; DNA: TGCGCCCGGGGGAGGGGCTATGGCTACACCTTC
V: TRBV5-5; D: -; size: -; J: TRBJ2-7; CDR3: CASSSFFRDTYEQYF; DNA: TGTGCCAGCAGCTCCTTCTTTCGGGACACCTACGAGCAGTACTTC
V: TRBV6-5; D: TRBD1; size: -; J: TRBJ1-2; CDR3: CASGQAGGRHGYTF; DNA: TGTGCCAGTGGACAGGCGGGGGGTAGGCATGGCTACACCTTC
V: TRBV6-5; D: TRBD2; size: -; J: TRBJ2-1; CDR3: CASSYRGGPNEQFF; DNA: TGTGCCAGCAGTTACCGGGGGGGACCTAATGAGCAGTTCTTC
V: TRBV9; D: -; size: -; J: TRBJ1-5; CDR3: CASSVDPDQPQHF; DNA: TGTGCCAGCAGCGTAGATCCAGATCAGCCCCAGCATTTT
V: TRBV15; D: -; size: -; J: TRBJ1-1; CDR3: CATSTLITGNTEAFF; DNA: TGTGCCACCAGCACCTTAATCACAGGGAACACTGAAGCTTTCTTT
V: TRBV6-5; D: -; size: -; J: TRBJ2-7; CDR3: CASSYFRRGSYEQYF; DNA: TGTGCCAGCAGTTACTTCCGAAGGGGGTCCTACGAGCAGTACTTC
V: TRBV21-1; D: -; size: -; J: TRBJ1-1; CDR3: CASSKGRGNTEAFF; DNA: TGTGCCAGCAGCAAGGGAAGGGGGAACACTGAAGCTTTCTTT
V: TRBV6-6; D: -; size: few; J: TRBJ1-5; CDR3: CASRPGVSNQPQHF; DNA: TGTGCCAGCAGACCAGGGGTTAGCAATCAGCCCCAGCATTTT
V: TRBV6-1; D: TRBD2; size: -; J: TRBJ2-7; CDR3: CASSDQRGSSYEQYF; DNA: TGTGCCAGCAGTGATCAGCGGGGCTCCTCCTACGAGCAGTACTTC
V: TRBV2; D: TRBD2; size: -; J: TRBJ2-1; CDR3: CASTVLAGAGEQFF; DNA: TGTGCCAGCACAGTGCTAGCGGGGGCGGGTGAGCAGTTCTTC
V: TRBV25-1; D: -; size: -; J: TRBJ2-7; CDR3: CASSEARREQYF; DNA: TGTGCCAGCAGTGAGGCCAGGCGCGAGCAGTACTTC
V: TRBV2; D: TRBD1; size: -; J: TRBJ2-1; CDR3: CASTRGTDNEQFF; DNA: TGTGCCAGCACCCGAGGGACAGACAATGAGCAGTTCTTC
V: TRBV9; D: TRBD2; size: -; J: TRBJ2-5; CDR3: CASSVASGVQETQYF; DNA: TGTGCCAGCAGCGTGGCTAGCGGGGTCCAAGAGACCCAGTACTTC